This TCR beta chain was sequenced during a study of T cell responses to AZD1222 COVID-19 vaccine. Details on this clone: Its antigen remains unknown.

Study-level findings and limits: Repertoires were obtained only post-peak T cell response. Clonal diversity may have been underestimated in mostly white British donors.

TCRdb's table, derived via immunoSEQ multiplex PCR, lists solely in-frame clones and lacks some. The sample includes around 100,000 clones, 80% to 85% of them seen just once. In germline, CDR1 is SEHNR, CDR2 FQNEAQ (reference sequence). This CDR3 spans 16 amino acids. The V gene lost 2 bases and the J gene lost 4 bases, with 16 bases spanning the gap. The sample consisted of peripheral blood, taken on day 0 of AZD1222 vaccination. V gene TRBV7-9 combines with J gene TRBJ2-3; either TRBD1 or TRBD2 may fit D (6 bases each). This TCR came from an adult in good health. As DNA, the CDR3 is TGTGCCAGCAGCTTAAATTCGGGGGCCTTCGCAGATACGCAGTATTTT. This codes for CASSLNSGAFADTQYF.